These T cell receptor beta chains were read from a single sample in a study of blood T cell repertoires in COVID-19. Data came from immunoSEQ multiplex PCR; TCRdb stores just in-frame clones and leaves some out. The sample has a few hundred thousand clones, about 91% seen once. Sequencing input: peripheral blood. These receptors came from a person aged 18-35 years with COVID-19, enrolled during active disease. Each CDR3 is given with its conserved first and last residue. D genes are given only for firm matches. The size entry is marked missing in some rows and otherwise reads once, few, many or a size class.

v_gene	abundance	d_gene	j_gene	CDR3nt	CDR3aa
TRBV28	NA	TRBD1	TRBJ1-5	TGTGCCAGCAGTTCCGACAGGGGGTCGAGACAGCCCCAGCATTTT	CASSSDRGSRQPQHF
TRBV3-1/TRBV3-2	NA	NA	TRBJ2-5	TGTGCCAGCAGCCAAGGGGTGGGCACAGACTATGCGGAGACCCAGTACTTC	CASSQGVGTDYAETQYF
TRBV27	once	TRBD1	TRBJ1-1	TGTGCCAGCAGTCGGGACAGGGCAGATGAAGCTTTCTTT	CASSRDRADEAFF
TRBV24-1	NA	TRBD1	TRBJ2-3	TGTGCCACCAGTGACCGCGACAGGGGTGGAGATACGCAGTATTTT	CATSDRDRGGDTQYF
TRBV12-5	few	TRBD1	TRBJ2-5	TGTGCTAGTGGTTTGGGACAGGGAACAGAGACCCAGTACTTC	CASGLGQGTETQYF
TRBV28	NA	NA	TRBJ2-7	TGTGCCAGCAGTCCCCTAGCGAACTCCTACGAGCAGTACTTC	CASSPLANSYEQYF
TRBV2	NA	NA	TRBJ1-1	TGTGCCAGCAGTGAAACCCGTACAGTAAATGGAGCTTTCTTT	CASSETRTVNGAFF
TRBV25-1	NA	TRBD1	TRBJ2-7	TGTGCCAGCAGTGAAAGGGGACAGGGCCACGAGCAGTACTTC	CASSERGQGHEQYF
TRBV7-9	NA	NA	TRBJ1-2	TGTGCCAGCAGCTTCCAGGGAGGCTACACCTTC	CASSFQGGYTF
TRBV9	once	TRBD2	TRBJ2-1	TGTGCCAGCAGCGTAGCGACTAGCGGGAGGGAGCAGTTCTTC	CASSVATSGREQFF
TRBV7-9	NA	NA	TRBJ2-7	TGTGCCAGCAGCTTAGAGTCCGGACAAACCTACGAGCAGTACTTC	CASSLESGQTYEQYF
TRBV2	once	TRBD1	TRBJ2-6	TGTGCCAGCAGTGAAGCGGGACAGGGGGGAAGCTCTGGGGCCAACGTCCTGACTTTC	CASSEAGQGGSSGANVLTF
TRBV10-3	NA	NA	TRBJ1-2	TGTGCCATCAGTGACCCCCAGGAGGTGGGAAGGGACTATGGCTACACCTTC	CAISDPQEVGRDYGYTF
TRBV28	NA	NA	TRBJ1-5	TGTGCCAGCAGTCTCCCTACAGGGCTGGGGAATCAGCCCCAGCATTTT	CASSLPTGLGNQPQHF
TRBV4-1	NA	NA	TRBJ2-1	TGCGCCAGCAGCCAAGCTAAAGAGACTAGTAGGTACAATGAGCAGTTCTTC	CASSQAKETSRYNEQFF
TRBV2	NA	NA	TRBJ2-5	TGTGCCAGCAGTGAAAAAGGGGCCAACTGGGAGACCCAGTACTTC	CASSEKGANWETQYF
TRBV4-1	NA	NA	TRBJ1-1	TGCGCCAGCAGCCGTGGAGGAGGAAACACTGAAGCTTTCTTT	CASSRGGGNTEAFF
TRBV10-3	once	NA	TRBJ2-7	TGTGCCATCAGTGATCGGCAGGGGCCCGAGCAGTACTTC	CAISDRQGPEQYF
TRBV6-6	few	TRBD1	TRBJ1-2	TGTGCCAGCAGTTCAGCCAGGGGGCCCCATGGCTACACCTTC	CASSSARGPHGYTF
TRBV2	NA	TRBD1	TRBJ1-2	TGTGCCAGCAGTGAACCAACAGGGACAGGAGATAACTATGGCTACACCTTC	CASSEPTGTGDNYGYTF
TRBV30	NA	NA	TRBJ2-1	TGTGCCTGGACCGCTGGAGGGCCCAACAATGAGCAGTTCTTC	CAWTAGGPNNEQFF
TRBV27	NA	TRBD2	TRBJ2-1	TGTGCCAGCAGCCTGGCATCGGCTAGCGGGTACAATGAGCAGTTCTTC	CASSLASASGYNEQFF
TRBV30	NA	NA	TRBJ1-6	TGTGCCTGGATCGAGGAGGCTAATTCACCCCTCCACTTT	CAWIEEANSPLHF
TRBV27	once	NA	TRBJ1-5	TGTGCCAGCAGCTATAGGGGGGGATTCAATCAGCCCCAGCATTTT	CASSYRGGFNQPQHF
TRBV19	NA	NA	TRBJ2-3	TGTGCCAGTAGTATAGGTGGGACTCGAGATACGCAGTATTTT	CASSIGGTRDTQYF
TRBV5-8	NA	TRBD2	TRBJ2-1	TGTGCCAGCAGCTTGGTCCTCCCACCTAGCGGCAATGAGCAGTTCTTC	CASSLVLPPSGNEQFF
TRBV7-6	NA	TRBD1	TRBJ1-1	TGTGCCAGCAGCCAGCGCGGACAGGGGGGCAACACTGAAGCTTTCTTT	CASSQRGQGGNTEAFF